The entry below gives a single T cell receptor beta chain sequence along with its context. This record belongs to a study of long-term antiretroviral therapy in people with HIV. V lost 3 bases, J lost 1 base, and 14 bases lay in between. Germline V gene data show CDR1 as SGHNT and CDR2 as YYREEE (reference sequence). This CDR3 contains 16 residues. Samples were assayed with immunoSEQ v3.0 at survey level. The protocol was immunoSEQ multiplex PCR, while the TCRdb copy is restricted to in-frame clones and leaves out a portion. The data contain 20,000 to 30,000 clones, over 75% of them singletons. J is TRBJ2-1 and V is TRBV5-4; possibly TRBD2 for D (5 bases). This TCR came from a man aged 35 to 55 with HIV. The sample here was unsorted PBMCs, taken approximately 4.8 years after starting antiretroviral therapy. The DNA of the CDR3 is TGTGCCAGCAGCTCCGGAGCGGTCATGTCCTACAATGAGCAGTTCTTC. This translates into CASSSGAVMSYNEQFF.